These 18 T cell receptor beta chains originate from one sample sequenced in a study of cytomegalovirus exposure and HLA in healthy donors. 13 Jbeta primers and 60 Vbeta primers were used for the PCR. Some clones are missing from TCRdb's copy, which holds only in-frame ones; the method was immunoSEQ multiplex PCR. Among 150,000 or so clones, roughly three quarters were seen once, and the ten largest hold approximately 6.9%. Sequencing was done on a sample of PBMCs. Receptors originate from a woman between 40 and 55 years old in good health and CMV-seropositive.

The chain has TRBV9 and TRBJ2-2; TRBD2 aligns across 8 bases. The CDR3 totals 15 residues. Germline CDR1 reads SGDLS; CDR2 reads YYNGEE. V trimming: 1 base; J trimming: 6 bases; junction bases outside the gene matches: 5. CDR3 sequence: CASSVRTGGPGELFF. The CDR3, as DNA: TGTGCCAGCAGCGTAAGGACGGGGGGGCCCGGGGAGCTGTTTTTT.

The V and J genes are TRBV5-1 and TRBJ1-1; tentative D call: TRBD1 (6 bases). The CDR3 spans 15 residues. Trimming removed 4 bases at V and 0 bases at J, with 13 bases between. The germline CDR1 and CDR2 sequences are SGHRS and YFSETQ. The CDR3 spells CASSGRTDMNTEAFF. CDR3 nucleotides: TGCGCCAGCAGCGGCCGGACAGATATGAACACTGAAGCTTTCTTT.

This rearrangement joins TRBV5-5 to TRBJ1-1; D is unresolved. From germline, CDR1 is SGHKS and CDR2 YYEKEE (reference sequence). CDR3 length: 16 residues. Between the trimmed V and J ends, which lost 2 bases and 4 bases, there was a span of 18 bases. The chain's CDR3 is CASSFVGTSRGTEAFF. CDR3 coding DNA: TGTGCCAGCAGCTTCGTGGGCACCTCCCGGGGCACTGAAGCTTTCTTT.

CDR3 DNA: TGTGCCAGCAGGCAGATGGGGAGGGGCTACTATGGCTACACCTTC. Residues: CASRQMGRGYYGYTF. The chain has TRBV27 and TRBJ1-2, with D perhaps TRBD1 (5 bases). V gave up 6 bases and J gave up 3 bases, with 17 bases separating them. The CDR3 runs to 15 residues. The germline V gene has CDR1 MNHEY and CDR2 SMNVEV (reference sequence).

The rearrangement links TRBV9 to TRBJ1-1; D is unresolved. The CDR3 sequence is 17 residues long. Trimming removed 0 bases at V and 6 bases at J, with 21 bases between. Germline-derived CDR1 and CDR2 are SGDLS and YYNGEE. The CDR3 region has the DNA TGTGCCAGCAGCGTAGCTGACGGGGTGGTAGGTCGGTCTGAAGCTTTCTTT. Translation gives CASSVADGVVGRSEAFF.

The V and J genes are TRBV27 and TRBJ1-2; the match to TRBD1 covers 8 bases. V shed 6 bases and J 8 bases; nucleotides not matched to a gene: 11. The CDR3 spans 14 residues. Germline CDR1 and CDR2: MNHEY and SMNVEV (reference sequence). The CDR3 is CASSPDRVTSGYTF. The CDR3 nucleotides read TGTGCCAGCAGCCCGGACAGGGTAACGTCCGGCTACACCTTC.

This chain links TRBV7-9 with TRBJ2-3; tentatively, D is TRBD2 (5 bases). The CDR3 covers 15 residues. Germline loops: CDR1 SEHNR, CDR2 FQNEAQ (reference sequence). The V end was cut by 5 bases, the J end by 4 bases, with 16 bases between. The CDR3 loop reads CASSPYLALADTQYF. Written as DNA, the CDR3 is TGTGCCAGCAGCCCCTACCTAGCACTGGCAGATACGCAGTATTTT.

The V gene is TRBV7-9, the J gene TRBJ2-3, with unresolved D. The CDR3 has 17 residues. CDR1 SEHNR and CDR2 FQNEAQ come from the germline V gene (reference sequence). V lost 2 bases, J lost 0 bases, and 15 bases lay in between. The CDR3 loop reads CASSLPSRLSSTDTQYF. CDR3 in DNA: TGTGCCAGCAGCTTACCGTCCAGACTGTCTAGCACAGATACGCAGTATTTT. The variable domain in full, completed from reference TRBV7-9 and TRBJ2-3, reads DTGVSQNPRHKITKRGQNVTFRCDPISEHNRLYWYRQTLGQGPEFLTYFQNEAQLEKSRLLSDRFSAERPKGSFSTLEIQRTEQGDSAMYLCASSLPSRLSSTDTQYFGPGTRLTVL.

This clone was detected once. The gene calls are TRBV16 and TRBJ1-5, with TRBD1 matching over 8 bases. The junction had 3 bases not matched to a gene; V was cut back by 2 bases and J by 9 bases. Per germline, CDR1 KGHSY and CDR2 FQNENV. The CDR3 length is 13 residues. DNA of the CDR3: TGTGCCAGCAGCCAAGCAGGGGGCAGGCCCCAGCATTTT. As protein: CASSQAGGRPQHF.

The rearrangement links TRBV5-4 to TRBJ1-3, with D possibly TRBD1 on 5 matching bases. Germline-derived CDR1 and CDR2 are SGHNT and YYREEE (reference sequence). The V gene lost 5 bases and the J gene lost 2 bases, with 11 bases spanning the gap. CDR3 length equals 14 residues. In nucleotides, the CDR3 is TGTGCCAGCAGTCCCCAGGGCCCTGGAAACACCATATATTTT. Protein product: CASSPQGPGNTIYF.

In DNA, the CDR3 is TGTGCCAGCAGCTTCTCATCGGAATACCGGGACAGCACCGGGGAGCTGTTTTTT. Translating gives CASSFSSEYRDSTGELFF. This chain links TRBV7-6 with TRBJ2-2, with TRBD1 matching over 7 bases. The CDR3 length is 18 residues. With 3 bases clipped from V and 4 bases from J, the junction kept 14 bases outside the gene matches. Germline V CDR1 and CDR2: SGHVS, FNYEAQ.

The CDR3 region is CASSRSGGRSTDTQYF. CDR3 DNA: TGCGCCAGCAGCCGATCGGGGGGACGGAGCACAGATACGCAGTATTTT. The chain links TRBV5-1 to TRBJ2-3; 7 bases map to TRBD2. The germline gives CDR1 SGHRS, CDR2 YFSETQ. The ends lost 4 bases at V and 0 bases at J; junction bases unmatched: 8. This CDR3 spans 16 amino acids. The whole variable domain, remainder taken from reference TRBV5-1 and TRBJ2-3, is KAGVTQTPRYLIKTRGQQVTLSCSPISGHRSVSWYQQTPGQGLQFLFEYFSETQRNKGNFPGRFSGRQFSNSRSEMNVSTLELGDSALYLCASSRSGGRSTDTQYFGPGTRLTVL.

The chain employs TRBV2 and TRBJ2-5; D may be TRBD1 (5 bases). The J call is in doubt because the DNA end fits TRBJ2-7 better. This CDR3 comprises 14 residues. Germline V gene data show CDR1 as SNHLY and CDR2 as FYNNEI. CDR3 sequence (DNA): TGTGCCAGCGGCTTGGGGCGCCAAGGCTACGAGCAGTACTTC. Its protein product is CASGLGRQGYEQYF.

DNA for the CDR3: TGTGCCAGCAGTCCGGACACCAACTCCTACGAGCAGTACTTC. Translation gives CASSPDTNSYEQYF. The chain recombines TRBV6-5 with TRBJ2-7; the D gene is possibly TRBD1 (5 bases). V lost 5 bases to trimming and J lost 0 bases, with 11 bases between them. Per the germline V gene, CDR1 is MNHEY and CDR2 is SVGAGI. This CDR3 region has 14 residues.

V and J are TRBV7-9 and TRBJ1-1; D might be TRBD1 (6 bases). The CDR3 covers 12 residues. Per germline, CDR1 SEHNR and CDR2 FQNEAQ (reference sequence). Trimming took off 1 base at V and 11 bases at J, with 11 bases between the two ends. The CDR3 region has the DNA TGTGCCAGCAGCTTAGACAGGGTAGAGGCTTTCTTT. Translation: CASSLDRVEAFF. The full variable domain, rest sourced from reference TRBV7-9 and TRBJ1-1, is DTGVSQNPRHKITKRGQNVTFRCDPISEHNRLYWYRQTLGQGPEFLTYFQNEAQLEKSRLLSDRFSAERPKGSFSTLEIQRTEQGDSAMYLCASSLDRVEAFFGQGTRLTVV.

CDR3 in amino acids: CASSTGQGAIGELFF. The CDR3 DNA reads TGTGCCAGCAGTACGGGACAGGGGGCGATCGGGGAGCTGTTTTTT. The chain is built from TRBV28 and TRBJ2-2, with 12 bases identical to TRBD1. V was clipped by 5 bases and J by 7 bases; unmatched bases: 5. This CDR3 comprises 15 residues. Germline loops: CDR1 MDHEN, CDR2 SYDVKM.

The J gene is TRBJ1-4, the V gene TRBV7-9; D unresolved. V dropped 5 bases and J dropped 0 bases, with 19 bases sitting between them. The CDR3 covers 18 residues. The germline CDR1 and CDR2 sequences are SEHNR and FQNEAQ (reference sequence). DNA of the CDR3: TGTGCCAGCAGCACCCCACCGGGAGAATGGACAACTAATGAAAAACTGTTTTTT. It codes for CASSTPPGEWTTNEKLFF.

The CDR3 region is CAISALSGGRPANTGELFF. For the CDR3, the DNA is TGTGCCATCAGTGCCCTCTCAGGCGGGAGACCCGCGAACACCGGGGAGCTGTTTTTT. The chain is built from TRBV10-3 and TRBJ2-2; TRBD2 agrees at 7 bases. Germline CDR1 and CDR2: ENHRY and SYGVKD. The CDR3 is made up of 19 amino acids. J was trimmed by 0 bases and V by 4 bases; bases with no gene match: 14.